Listed below are T cell receptor beta chains from one sample, sequenced in a study of blood T cells in healthy people across ages. TCRdb ran MiXCR on the 5' RACE reads and lists one entry per CDR3 protein. This sample has hundreds of thousands of distinct CDR3 sequences; around 52% occur once, and the top ten carry 13%. What was sequenced was blood. These receptors were obtained from a woman over 75 in good health. The CDR3 runs from the conserved cysteine through the conserved F or W. The D gene is left open where the match is weak. The size field is filled for only some rows; it gives once, few, many or a size class.

CDR3	DNA	length	D	size	V	J
CASGLRDTSSYEQYF	TGTGCTAGTGGTCTACGGGACACAAGCTCCTACGAGCAGTACTTC	15	NA	many	TRBV12-5	TRBJ2-7
CSARPGRNTGELFF	TGCAGTGCTAGACCAGGACGAAACACCGGGGAGCTGTTTTTT	14	NA	NA	TRBV20-1	TRBJ2-2
CASGPRLAGNQETQYF	TGTGCCAGTGGGCCGAGACTAGCGGGAAACCAAGAGACCCAGTACTTC	16	TRBD2	NA	TRBV27	TRBJ2-5
CSVGWGTGDQPQHF	TGCAGCGTGGGCTGGGGGACAGGGGATCAGCCCCAGCATTTT	14	TRBD1	NA	TRBV29-1	TRBJ1-5
CASSHRQAYNSPLHF	TGCGCCAGCAGCCACAGACAGGCGTATAATTCACCCCTCCACTTT	15	NA	once	TRBV4-1	TRBJ1-6
CASSHSSGRNEQFF	TGTGCCAGCAGCCACTCTTCGGGAAGGAATGAGCAGTTCTTC	14	NA	many	TRBV3-1	TRBJ2-1
CASRLNQGGNTEAFF	TGTGCCAGCAGGCTCAATCAGGGGGGGAACACTGAAGCTTTCTTT	15	TRBD1	NA	TRBV28	TRBJ1-1
CAINPQETGELFF	TGTGCCATCAATCCTCAGGAGACCGGGGAGCTGTTTTTT	13	NA	NA	TRBV10-3	TRBJ2-2
CSVASRQDLSGANVLTF	TGCAGCGTTGCATCTCGGCAGGACCTCTCTGGGGCCAACGTCCTGACTTTC	17	NA	NA	TRBV29-1	TRBJ2-6
CAGSVRFEQYF	TGTGCCGGGAGTGTACGGTTCGAGCAGTACTTC	11	NA	NA	TRBV30	TRBJ2-7
CATSDPKAATNEKLFF	TGTGCCACCAGTGATCCCAAAGCTGCAACTAATGAAAAACTGTTTTTT	16	NA	NA	TRBV24-1	TRBJ1-4
CSVLGLAVRDYNEQFF	TGCAGCGTTTTGGGACTAGCGGTAAGAGATTACAATGAGCAGTTCTTC	16	TRBD2	few	TRBV29-1	TRBJ2-1
CASSPRGVGLQETQYF	TGTGCCAGCAGTCCCCGAGGGGTGGGGCTTCAAGAGACCCAGTACTTC	16	NA	few	TRBV12-3/TRBV12-4	TRBJ2-5
CASSPRQNSDNSPLHF	TGTGCCAGCTCACCGAGACAGAACAGCGATAATTCACCCCTCCACTTT	16	NA	NA	TRBV18	TRBJ1-6
CASSLNNRGPNSGYTF	TGTGCCAGCAGCTTAAACAATAGAGGGCCCAATAGCGGCTACACCTTC	16	NA	few	TRBV7-9	TRBJ1-2
CASVGVRWGNEQFF	TGTGCCAGCGTAGGGGTCAGGTGGGGGAATGAGCAGTTCTTC	14	NA	NA	TRBV6-2/TRBV6-3	TRBJ2-1
CASSRRLAGRPDTQYF	TGTGCCAGCAGCCGGCGACTAGCGGGAAGGCCAGATACGCAGTATTTT	16	TRBD2	NA	TRBV7-9	TRBJ2-3
CASSYRTGSSYNEQYF	TGTGCCAGCAGCTACCGGACAGGAAGCTCCTACAATGAGCAGTACTTC	16	TRBD1	NA	TRBV12-3/TRBV12-4	TRBJ2-7
CASSVQGASSYEQYF	TGTGCCAGCAGTGTCCAGGGGGCGAGCTCCTACGAGCAGTACTTC	15	TRBD1	NA	TRBV6-1	TRBJ2-7
CASSFQTGYEQYF	TGTGCCAGCAGTTTCCAGACAGGCTACGAGCAGTACTTC	13	NA	NA	TRBV27	TRBJ2-7
CASSPHGWTEQFF	TGTGCCAGCAGCCCACATGGCTGGACTGAGCAGTTCTTC	13	NA	NA	TRBV7-7	TRBJ2-1
CASSYSRDSLPDTQYF	TGTGCCAGCAGTTACTCGAGGGACTCCCTGCCAGATACGCAGTATTTT	16	NA	NA	TRBV6-6	TRBJ2-3
CASSFGSDTGELFF	TGTGCCAGCAGTTTTGGGTCAGACACCGGGGAGCTGTTTTTT	14	NA	NA	TRBV12-3/TRBV12-4	TRBJ2-2
CASSLAKTGSYNSPLHF	TGTGCCAGCAGTTTAGCGAAAACAGGGTCCTATAATTCACCCCTCCACTTT	17	NA	NA	TRBV12-3/TRBV12-4	TRBJ1-6
CASSQEFNYGYTF	TGCGCCAGCAGCCAAGAGTTTAACTATGGCTACACCTTC	13	NA	NA	TRBV4-1	TRBJ1-2
CASSLDTGRYGYTF	TGCGCCAGCAGCTTGGATACGGGCCGGTATGGCTACACCTTC	14	NA	NA	TRBV5-1	TRBJ1-2
CASSSLTSGGYEQYF	TGTGCCAGCAGTTCCCTCACTAGCGGGGGCTACGAGCAGTACTTC	15	TRBD2	many	TRBV6-6	TRBJ2-7
CASSQGGGWQYF	TGCGCCAGCAGCCAAGGTGGAGGGTGGCAGTACTTC	12	NA	few	TRBV4-1	TRBJ2-7
CASTLGGFNQPQHF	TGTGCCAGCACCTTGGGGGGGTTCAATCAGCCCCAGCATTTT	14	NA	NA	TRBV12-3/TRBV12-4	TRBJ1-5
CASSQETGSYNEQFF	TGTGCCAGCAGCCAAGAGACGGGATCCTACAATGAGCAGTTCTTC	15	NA	once	TRBV3-1	TRBJ2-1
CASSFDSGDIAKNIQYF	TGTGCCAGCAGTTTCGATAGCGGGGACATAGCCAAAAACATTCAGTACTTC	17	TRBD2	NA	TRBV27	TRBJ2-4
CASSQGVGQGSDTQYF	TGCGCCAGCAGCCAAGGGGTCGGACAGGGGTCAGATACGCAGTATTTT	16	TRBD1	few	TRBV4-1	TRBJ2-3
CASRPRGNSYNEQFF	TGTGCCAGCAGGCCGAGGGGCAACTCCTACAATGAGCAGTTCTTC	15	NA	many	TRBV12-3/TRBV12-4	TRBJ2-1
CSANGQAKNIQYF	TGCAGTGCTAACGGACAGGCCAAAAACATTCAGTACTTC	13	NA	once	TRBV20-1	TRBJ2-4
CASSSGMVETQYF	TGTGCCAGCAGCTCTGGGATGGTCGAGACCCAGTACTTC	13	NA	NA	TRBV7-2	TRBJ2-5
CASSPPGGSGAFF	TGTGCCAGCAGCCCCCCAGGGGGATCTGGGGCTTTCTTT	13	TRBD1	NA	TRBV4-1	TRBJ1-1
CASSFVSSGENEQFF	TGTGCCAGCAGCTTTGTTTCTAGCGGGGAGAATGAGCAGTTCTTC	15	TRBD2	NA	TRBV5-5	TRBJ2-1
CAPSRSGGRYNEQFF	TGTGCCCCCAGCCGGAGCGGGGGGCGCTACAATGAGCAGTTCTTC	15	TRBD2	NA	TRBV12-3/TRBV12-4	TRBJ2-1
CASTQSGVTDTQYF	TGTGCCAGCACCCAATCGGGGGTGACAGATACGCAGTATTTT	14	NA	many	TRBV12-3/TRBV12-4	TRBJ2-3
CASSKRQTASTDTQYF	TGTGCCAGCAGTAAACGACAGACAGCTAGCACAGATACGCAGTATTTT	16	NA	NA	TRBV6-6	TRBJ2-3
CAGSGATNEKLFF	TGCGCCGGCAGTGGAGCAACTAATGAAAAACTGTTTTTT	13	NA	NA	TRBV10-1	TRBJ1-4
CASSLSEGEAYNEQFF	TGTGCCAGCAGTTTATCCGAGGGAGAAGCCTACAATGAGCAGTTCTTC	16	NA	NA	TRBV27	TRBJ2-1
CASSQWAGSTDTQYF	TGTGCCAGCAGCCAATGGGCAGGGAGCACAGATACGCAGTATTTT	15	NA	many	TRBV16	TRBJ2-3
CASSLSGMNNEQFF	TGTGCCAGCAGCCTTAGCGGGATGAACAATGAGCAGTTCTTC	14	TRBD2	NA	TRBV12-3/TRBV12-4	TRBJ2-1
CASSVLGQRETQYF	TGCGCCAGCAGCGTCCTTGGACAGCGAGAGACCCAGTACTTC	14	NA	NA	TRBV5-1	TRBJ2-5